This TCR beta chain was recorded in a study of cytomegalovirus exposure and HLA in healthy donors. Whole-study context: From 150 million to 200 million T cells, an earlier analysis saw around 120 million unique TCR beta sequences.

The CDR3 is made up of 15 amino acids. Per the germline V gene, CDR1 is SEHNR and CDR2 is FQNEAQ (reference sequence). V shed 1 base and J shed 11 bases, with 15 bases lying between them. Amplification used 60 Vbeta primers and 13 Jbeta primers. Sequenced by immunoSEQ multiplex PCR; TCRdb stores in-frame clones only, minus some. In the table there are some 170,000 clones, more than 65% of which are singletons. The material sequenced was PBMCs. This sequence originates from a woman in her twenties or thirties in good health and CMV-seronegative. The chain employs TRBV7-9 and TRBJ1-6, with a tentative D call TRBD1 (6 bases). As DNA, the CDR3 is TGTGCCAGCAGCTTAGGATGGACAGCCGAGGCACCCCTCCACTTT. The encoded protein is CASSLGWTAEAPLHF.